This entry features one T cell receptor beta chain sequence. The sample belongs to a study of T-cell reconstitution after alpha-beta-depleted transplantation in children. There are 20 residues in the CDR3. V gave up 0 bases and J gave up 0 bases, with 22 bases separating them. CDR1 is SGHRS, CDR2 YFSETQ, per germline. Library preparation (for TCRbeta) was performed with unique molecular identifiers. MiXCR was run by TCRdb on the PCR reads, yielding one entry per CDR3 protein. This sample has some 340,000 distinct CDR3 sequences, with under 13% found just once. The material sequenced was PBMCs from the stem cell graft donor, taken from the stem cell graft. The sequence was collected from a human donor who donated a stem cell graft to a child with acute lymphoblastic leukemia. This chain connects TRBV5-1 to TRBJ2-1; a weak D match, TRBD2 (6 bases). The CDR3 nucleotides are TGCGCCAGCAGCTTGGCCTCGTGGGAGGTTGCCCAAAGCTCCTACAATGAGCAGTTCTTC. Translation: CASSLASWEVAQSSYNEQFF.